The 9 T cell receptor beta chains presented below share a single source sample, sequenced in a study of CD8+ T cells in alopecia areata. cDNA prepared by RNA extraction and subsequent reverse transcription served as the template for sequencing. Here immunoSEQ multiplex PCR was the method, and the copy in TCRdb shows in-frame clones only, minus some. In the table there are about 210,000 clones, 64% of which are singletons. Specified treatment: oral pan-JAK inhibitor, 5-10 mg twice daily. The specimen was CD4+ T cells sorted from blood, collected at week 4, from a patient treated with tofacitinib. These receptors all come from a human donor with alopecia areata.

V and J are TRBV5-1 and TRBJ1-2; D possibly corresponds to TRBD1 (5 bases). Trimming removed 7 bases at V and 4 bases at J, with 14 bases between. The CDR3 extends over 13 amino acids. Germline V gene sequence: CDR1 SGHRS, CDR2 YFSETQ. The CDR3 region is CASGDSAGYGYTF. The CDR3 bases are TGCGCCAGCGGCGACAGCGCGGGCTATGGCTACACCTTC.

This clone has only a few counts. The chain has TRBV19 and TRBJ2-7; D is uncertain. Germline V gene sequence: CDR1 LNHDA, CDR2 SQIVND (reference sequence). The CDR3 loop spans 13 amino acids. V gave up 5 bases and J gave up 3 bases, with 11 bases separating them. CDR3 in DNA: TGTGCCAGTAGTTCAGAACAGAGCTACGAGCAGTACTTC. Translation gives CASSSEQSYEQYF.

This clone appeared a few times. The chain combines TRBV4-1 with TRBJ1-2, with D unresolved. The CDR3 loop spans 13 amino acids. Trimming took 1 base from V and 7 from J, leaving 10 bases between them. CDR1 is MGHRA and CDR2 is YSYEKL in the germline V gene. CDR3 amino acids: CASSQAGEGGYTF. The CDR3 DNA reads as TGCGCCAGCAGCCAAGCCGGGGAGGGTGGCTACACCTTC.

This clone was found once. This CDR3 reads CAWREDFGQPQHF. DNA of the CDR3: TGTGCCTGGAGGGAAGACTTTGGCCAGCCCCAGCATTTT. The chain has TRBV30 and TRBJ1-5, with no clear D. Germline V gives CDR1 GTSNPN, CDR2 SVGIG (reference sequence). This CDR3 spans 13 amino acids. V lost 3 bases to trimming and J lost 7 bases, with 13 bases between them.

This clone showed up many times. This chain joins TRBV5-6 and TRBJ1-2; D possibly corresponds to TRBD1 (5 bases). Per the germline V gene, CDR1 is SGHDT and CDR2 is YYEEEE. The CDR3 length is 13 residues. Trimming cost V 6 bases and J 8 bases, with 17 bases left between them. The CDR3 is CASTFLRRGGYTF. In nucleotides, the CDR3 is TGTGCCAGCACCTTCCTCCGCCGGGGGGGCTACACCTTC.

This clone was found a few times. This chain links TRBV6-5 with TRBJ1-2; tentatively, D is TRBD1 (6 bases). The CDR3 is 13 residues long. Trimming stripped 0 bases from V and 6 bases from J, with 8 bases between. Per the germline V gene, CDR1 is MNHEY and CDR2 is SVGAGI. The CDR3 loop is CASSYSRGDGYTF. CDR3 sequence (DNA): TGTGCCAGCAGTTACTCGAGGGGGGATGGCTACACCTTC.

This clone was seen only a few times. The gene calls are TRBV23-1 and TRBJ2-5; D is ambiguous. TRBV23-1 is placed among ORFs of uncertain function. V gave up 6 bases and J gave up 2 bases, with 16 bases separating them. The CDR3 contains 15 residues. The CDR3 DNA reads as TGCGCCAGCAGGGCCCACCAAGCAATTCAAGAGACCCAGTACTTC. It translates to CASRAHQAIQETQYF.

This clone was counted a few times. The chain combines TRBV7-2 with TRBJ2-2; D gene ambiguous. There are 12 residues in the CDR3. V lost 5 bases and J lost 4, with 5 bases in between. Germline V gene data show CDR1 as SGHTA and CDR2 as FQGNSA. CDR3 nucleotide sequence: TGTGCCAGCAGCACATTCACCGGGGAGCTGTTTTTT. Translated, it gives CASSTFTGELFF.

The V and J genes are TRBV5-1 and TRBJ2-7; possibly TRBD2 for D (5 bases). The end of the DNA fits TRBJ2-5 better, so the J call may be wrong. The germline CDR1 and CDR2 sequences are SGHRS and YFSETQ. The CDR3 is 12 residues long. CDR3 coding DNA: TGCGCCAGCAGCTTGGCGGGGGAGACCCAGTACTTC. It translates to CASSLAGETQYF.